The present entry profiles one T cell receptor (beta chain) with its context. Only in-frame clones appear in the TCRdb table, and some are missing; sequencing was by immunoSEQ multiplex PCR. The table has some 42,000 clones, approximately 92% seen once. The source of the sample is a study of OX40 agonist ivuxolimab in advanced cancers. The source material was CD4+ or CD8+ T cells sorted from blood, sampled in a trial of the OX40 agonist ivuxolimab. This clonotype was sampled from an adult with an advanced solid tumor such as melanoma, head and neck, liver or kidney cancer.

DNA for the CDR3: TGTGCCAGCAGGACGACTGCGACCGGGGAGCTGTTTTTT. It translates to CASRTTATGELFF. The chain carries TRBV5-6 and TRBJ2-2; D is unclear. The germline CDR1 and CDR2 sequences are SGHDT and YYEEEE. This CDR3 region has 13 residues. V dropped 5 bases and J dropped 5 bases, with 10 bases sitting between them.